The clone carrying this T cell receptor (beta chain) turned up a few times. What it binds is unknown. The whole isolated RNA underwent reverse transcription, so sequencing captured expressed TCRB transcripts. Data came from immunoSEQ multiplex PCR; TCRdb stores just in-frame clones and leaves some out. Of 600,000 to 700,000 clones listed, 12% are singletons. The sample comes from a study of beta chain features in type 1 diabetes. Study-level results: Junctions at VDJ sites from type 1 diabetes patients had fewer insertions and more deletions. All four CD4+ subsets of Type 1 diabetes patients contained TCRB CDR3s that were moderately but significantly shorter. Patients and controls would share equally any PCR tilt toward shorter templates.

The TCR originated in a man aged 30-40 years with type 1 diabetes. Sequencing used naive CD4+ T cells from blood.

CDR3 sequence (DNA): TGTGCCTGGAGTGTACAGACCCGCGGTGAGCAGTTCTTC. Protein: CAWSVQTRGEQFF. The chain joins TRBV30 to TRBJ2-1; no clear D. CDR1 is GTSNPN and CDR2 is SVGIG in the germline V gene (reference sequence). CDR3 length: 13 residues. V was clipped by 0 bases and J by 9 bases, with 12 bases between them. The complete variable domain, with remaining parts taken from reference TRBV30 and TRBJ2-1, reads SQTIHQWPATLVQPVGSPLSLECTVEGTSNPNLYWYRQAAGRGLQLLFYSVGIGQISSEVPQNLSASRPQDRQFILSSKKLLLSDSGFYLCAWSVQTRGEQFFGPGTRLTVL.